This TCR beta chain emerged from a study of shared clonotypes between healthy human individuals. This clone is a singleton in its sample. Its specificity is unknown. In the same sample, other DNA sequences code for this CDR3. Data came from immunoSEQ multiplex PCR; TCRdb stores just in-frame clones and leaves some out. The sample shows roughly 2.5 million clones, approximately 90% of them seen only once. CDR1 is SGHRS, CDR2 YFSETQ, per germline. V shed 1 base, J shed 1 base, and the junction held 1 base outside the gene matches. CDR3 length: 15 amino acids. Regarding the study as a whole: The sole specimen, blood, was sampled, and tissue repertoires likely differ.

Source material: naive CD4+ T cells sorted from blood. As to subset: CD45RA+ positively selected. This clonotype was obtained from a man in his late teens or twenties in good health. V gene TRBV5-1 combines with J gene TRBJ1-1; 10 bases are a match to TRBD1. In DNA form, the CDR3 reads TGCGCCAGCAGCTTGAGGGACAGGGGGAACACTGAAGCTTTCTTT. The encoded protein is CASSLRDRGNTEAFF.